The 15 T cell receptor beta chains given below trace back to one sample, sequenced in a study of early stage breast cancer tumors. Generated by immunoSEQ multiplex PCR, the TCRdb table keeps only in-frame clones and is missing some. Of about 50,000 clones detected, roughly 80% appear once; the ten largest clones hold under 1.5%. Sequencing was done on a sample of blood. The receptors shown here come from a person in their fifties or sixties with breast cancer.

Points on this clone: Since the CDR3 does not end with the conserved phenylalanine or tryptophan, this likely comes from a read error. V and J are TRBV6-5 and TRBJ1-4, with unresolved D. Germline V gene lookup returns CDR1 MNHEY and CDR2 SVGAGI. The length of the CDR3 is 14 residues. The V end lost 5 bases, the J end lost 0 bases, and 7 bases lay between the germline ends. This CDR3 reads CASSPVATNEKLFC. The CDR3 region has the DNA TGTGCCAGCAGTCCCGTTGCAACTAATGAAAAACTGTTTTGT.

The chain links TRBV4-1 to TRBJ2-5; 14 bases match TRBD2. V shed 4 bases, J shed 5 bases, and the junction held 6 bases outside the gene matches. This CDR3 region has 16 residues. Germline values: CDR1 MGHRA, CDR2 YSYEKL. The CDR3 bases are TGCGCCAGCAGCCCCGGGACTAGCGGGGGCTTGGAGACCCAGTACTTC. Its protein is CASSPGTSGGLETQYF.

The V gene is TRBV18, the J gene TRBJ2-4; 7 bases align to TRBD1. This CDR3 is built from 17 residues. Trimming removed 3 bases from V and 0 bases from J; junction bases left unmatched: 8. Germline CDR1 and CDR2: KGHSH and LQKENI. CDR3 protein: CASSPPGQALAKNIQYF. Here the CDR3 DNA reads TGTGCCAGCTCACCCCCCGGACAGGCGCTAGCCAAAAACATTCAGTACTTC.

This chain joins TRBV21-1 and TRBJ1-5; the D segment call TRBD1 is taken from the table without a DNA check. TRBV21-1 is noted as a pseudogene. The CDR3 runs 16 residues. In DNA form, the CDR3 reads TGTGCCAGCAGCGCCAAACAGGGTGCGGGCAATCAGCCCCAGCATTTT. Encoded protein: CASSAKQGAGNQPQHF.

This clone was detected a few times. The genes are TRBV5-1 and TRBJ1-1, with D hard to call. The CDR3 covers 14 residues. The V and J ends lost 1 base and 0 bases respectively, with 7 bases between them. Germline V gives CDR1 SGHRS, CDR2 YFSETQ. The CDR3 protein is CASSLTYMNTEAFF. The CDR3 DNA is TGCGCCAGCAGCTTGACATACATGAACACTGAAGCTTTCTTT.

The CDR3 reads CASSSPMNTEAFF. CDR3 DNA sequence: TGTGCCAGCAGTTCCCCAATGAACACTGAAGCTTTCTTT. The chain uses TRBV28 and TRBJ1-1; no clear D. Germline V gene sequence: CDR1 MDHEN, CDR2 SYDVKM. This CDR3 region has 13 residues. V was trimmed by 4 bases and J by 0 bases, leaving 6 bases between them.

The genes are TRBV7-9 and TRBJ1-4, with 7 bases matching TRBD1. This CDR3 has 16 amino acids. Germline V gene data show CDR1 as SEHNR and CDR2 as FQNEAQ (reference sequence). Trimming at V came to 5 bases and at J to 7 bases, leaving 13 bases not matched to a gene. DNA for the CDR3: TGTGCCAGCAGCAAAACACGGGACAGCTCGTTTGAAAAACTGTTTTTT. Amino acid sequence: CASSKTRDSSFEKLFF.

V gene TRBV6-5 combines with J gene TRBJ2-6; D not certain. The CDR3 spans 15 residues. V was trimmed by 3 bases and J by 3 bases, leaving 9 bases between them. Germline assignment: CDR1 MNHEY and CDR2 SVGAGI. CDR3 coding DNA: TGTGCCAGCAGTTATAGGGATGGTGGGGCCAACGTCCTGACTTTC. Its protein is CASSYRDGGANVLTF.

The rearrangement links TRBV7-9 to TRBJ2-7; TRBD1 aligns across 9 bases. From germline, CDR1 is SEHNR and CDR2 FQNEAQ (reference sequence). V shed 7 bases, J shed 4 bases, and the junction held 5 bases outside the gene matches. The CDR3 covers 13 residues. The CDR3 DNA sequence: TGTGCCAGCACGGGGGACAGGGTTTACGAGCAGTACTTC. Protein sequence: CASTGDRVYEQYF.

The chain carries TRBV10-3 and TRBJ2-1; 7 bases match TRBD1. Per germline, CDR1 ENHRY and CDR2 SYGVKD. V was pared by 2 bases and J by 12 bases, with 13 bases of the junction left unmatched. The CDR3 has 15 residues. The CDR3: CAISEGLGQAQAQFF. CDR3 DNA: TGTGCCATCAGTGAGGGGTTAGGACAGGCACAGGCGCAGTTCTTC.

The rearrangement links TRBV7-2 to TRBJ2-1; D not resolved. Germline V gives CDR1 SGHTA, CDR2 FQGNSA. The CDR3 consists of 13 residues. V was trimmed by 1 base and J by 10 bases, leaving 11 bases between them. The CDR3: CASSLDYYIEQFF. The CDR3, as DNA: TGTGCCAGCAGCTTAGATTACTACATCGAGCAGTTCTTC.

The chain recombines TRBV19 with TRBJ2-5; D might be TRBD2 (6 bases). V was shortened by 3 bases and J by 2 bases, with 13 bases between the two germline ends. The CDR3 spans 15 residues. From germline, CDR1 is LNHDA and CDR2 SQIVND (reference sequence). The DNA for the CDR3 is TGTGCCAGTAGTATTCAAGCGGGCATACAAGAGACCCAGTACTTC. Amino acid sequence: CASSIQAGIQETQYF.

This CDR3 is CASSVLMADTQYF. In DNA, the CDR3 is TGTGCCAGCAGCGTACTGATGGCAGATACGCAGTATTTT. V usage is TRBV9 and J usage is TRBJ2-3, with D hard to call. The V gene lost 1 base and the J gene lost 4 bases, with 7 bases spanning the gap. The CDR3 totals 13 residues. Per germline, CDR1 SGDLS and CDR2 YYNGEE.

The chain has TRBV28 and TRBJ2-3; 10 positions match TRBD1. The germline CDR1 and CDR2 sequences are MDHEN and SYDVKM. This CDR3 spans 17 amino acids. The V gene end was trimmed by 4 bases and the J gene end by 5 bases; junction bases not matched to a gene: 12. The CDR3 spells CASSSNPGTGVQDTQYF. CDR3 bases: TGTGCCAGCAGTTCTAACCCAGGGACAGGGGTGCAAGATACGCAGTATTTT.

This clone has only a few counts. The rearrangement links TRBV4-2 to TRBJ2-2, with 9 bases identical to TRBD1. CDR1 is LGHNA, CDR2 YNFKEQ, per germline. This CDR3 is 17 amino acids long. The V segment lost 0 bases and the J segment 4 bases; nucleotides outside the gene matches: 6. The chain's CDR3 is CASSQDSTGGRTGELFF. The CDR3 region has the DNA TGTGCCAGCAGCCAAGATTCCACAGGGGGCCGCACCGGGGAGCTGTTTTTT.